This is a list of T cell receptor beta chains from one sample in a study of beta chain features in type 1 diabetes. Profiled with immunoSEQ multiplex PCR; TCRdb holds only in-frame clones, not every one. The sample carries 200,000 to 250,000 clones, 13% to 15% recorded once. The source material was naive CD4+ T cells from blood. The receptors come from a woman aged 40-49 years in good health. The CDR3 runs from the conserved cysteine through the conserved F or W. A D gene is named only where the DNA matches it firmly. Size values are once, few and many counts, or a class for expanded clones, and some rows have none.

clone size	D gene	V gene	J gene	CDR3 DNA	CDR3 protein
NA	TRBD1	TRBV7-6	TRBJ2-7	TGTGCCAGCAGCTTAGGGTCACACAGGGGTAATCAGGAGCAGTACTTC	CASSLGSHRGNQEQYF
NA	NA	TRBV19	TRBJ2-7	TGTGCCAGTAGTATTCAGGGTATGTGGTACGAGCAGTACTTC	CASSIQGMWYEQYF
few	NA	TRBV6-1	TRBJ2-7	TGTGCCAGCAGTGAATCTCTGGCAGGGTATGAGTACGAGCAGTACTTC	CASSESLAGYEYEQYF
few	NA	TRBV7-2	TRBJ2-7	TGTGCCAGCAGCGCACTCTCCTACGAGCAGTACTTC	CASSALSYEQYF
NA	NA	TRBV11-1	TRBJ2-1	TGTGCCAGCAGCCAGAGGGCTTGGGACAATGAGCAGTTCTTC	CASSQRAWDNEQFF
NA	NA	TRBV9	TRBJ2-3	TGTGCCACAGGGACTTCTAGTGGGACAGATACGCAGTATTTT	CATGTSSGTDTQYF
few	NA	TRBV2	TRBJ2-3	TGTGCCAGCAGTGGCCGGTTCGCAGATACGCAGTATTTT	CASSGRFADTQYF
NA	NA	TRBV2	TRBJ2-7	TGTGCCAGCATACTAGAATCTGGCTCCTACGAGCAGTACTTC	CASILESGSYEQYF
NA	TRBD2	TRBV10-1	TRBJ2-3	TGCGCCAGCAGAGACGGGACTAGCGGCGATACGCAGTATTTT	CASRDGTSGDTQYF
NA	TRBD2	TRBV11-2	TRBJ2-2	TGTGCCAGCAGCTTAGGGGGGACTAGCGGGACATACACCGGGGAGCTGTTTTTT	CASSLGGTSGTYTGELFF
few	NA	TRBV4-1	TRBJ2-3	TGCGCCAGCAGCCAAGTAGGTTGGGCCACAGATACGCAGTATTTT	CASSQVGWATDTQYF
few	NA	TRBV11-2	TRBJ2-7	TGTGCCAGCAGCACTACAACCTACGAGCAGTACTTC	CASSTTTYEQYF
NA	NA	TRBV4-1	TRBJ1-2	TGCGCCAGCAGCCAAGGGTTTTCGCGGGGTAACTATGGCTACACCTTC	CASSQGFSRGNYGYTF
NA	TRBD1	TRBV5-6	TRBJ2-3	TGTGCCAGCAGCTATATGGGGACAGCTTCCACAGATACGCAGTATTTT	CASSYMGTASTDTQYF
few	NA	TRBV27	TRBJ1-5	TGTGCCAGCAGTCCCAGGGGAGGGCCTGGCAATCAGCCCCAGCATTTT	CASSPRGGPGNQPQHF
NA	NA	TRBV5-4	TRBJ2-1	TGTGCCAGCAGTGCGACCTACAATGAGCAGTTCTTC	CASSATYNEQFF
NA	NA	TRBV21-1	TRBJ1-5	TGTGCCAGCAGCAACGGCGGGCATGGGGTCAATCAGCCCCAGCATTTT	CASSNGGHGVNQPQHF
NA	TRBD1	TRBV5-1	TRBJ1-2	TGCGCCAGCAGCTTGAAGGGACAGCCCCCTTCGGGAGGCTACACCTTC	CASSLKGQPPSGGYTF
NA	TRBD1	TRBV6-1	TRBJ2-7	TGTGCCAGCACCGCGGGACAGGGGTACTACGAGCAGTACTTC	CASTAGQGYYEQYF
many	NA	TRBV29-1	TRBJ2-5	TGCAGCGTTGAGAAGGGAGCGGAGACCCAGTACTTC	CSVEKGAETQYF
NA	NA	TRBV10-2	TRBJ2-1	TGCGCCAGCCGAAGGACTTCCTCCTACAATGAGCAGTTCTTC	CASRRTSSYNEQFF
NA	TRBD1	TRBV4-1	TRBJ1-2	TGCGCCAGCAGCCACCCGGGACAGGGGTACTATGGCTACACCTTC	CASSHPGQGYYGYTF
NA	TRBD2	TRBV2	TRBJ2-5	TGTGCCAGCAGTGAAGGGCTAGCGGGGGGCTACCAAGAGACCCAGTACTTC	CASSEGLAGGYQETQYF
few	TRBD2	TRBV7-2	TRBJ2-5	TGTGCCAGCAGCTTAGAGGGCGCCTCCCCCGAGGGACTAGGGGAGACCCAGTACTTC	CASSLEGASPEGLGETQYF
NA	TRBD1	TRBV11-2	TRBJ2-7	TGTGCCAGCAGCCGGACAGGTGGTCCCTACGAGCAGTACTTC	CASSRTGGPYEQYF
NA	NA	TRBV19	TRBJ2-7	TGTGCCACTGCTACGAGGGGGTCCTCCTACGAGCAGTACTTC	CATATRGSSYEQYF
NA	TRBD1	TRBV7-6	TRBJ2-1	TGTGCCAGCAGCCGACAGGGGCTGAATGAGCAGTTCTTC	CASSRQGLNEQFF
few	TRBD2	TRBV11-2	TRBJ2-5	TGTGCCAGCAGCTTAGAGGGCAGCGGGGGGGCAGGGGAGACCCAGTACTTC	CASSLEGSGGAGETQYF
NA	TRBD1	TRBV18	TRBJ2-7	TGTGCCAGCTCACCGATAGGACAGGGCGCCCCCTACGAGCAGTACTTC	CASSPIGQGAPYEQYF
many	NA	TRBV15	TRBJ1-1	TGTGCCACCAGCCGACAGCTGAACACTGAAGCTTTCTTT	CATSRQLNTEAFF
few	NA	TRBV6-5	TRBJ2-1	TGTGCCAGCAGTTTCCGAGGAGTGACTTTGATCTTC	CASSFRGVTLIF
few	NA	TRBV7-6	TRBJ2-1	TGTGCCAGCAGCATTCAGCGCAATGAGCAGTTCTTC	CASSIQRNEQFF
NA	TRBD2	TRBV9	TRBJ2-3	TGTGCCAGCAGCGTAAAACGAGGGACTAGCGGCCCCACAGATACGCAGTATTTT	CASSVKRGTSGPTDTQYF
few	NA	TRBV19	TRBJ2-3	TGTGCCAGTAGTACAACCTCGGGAGATACGCAGTATTTT	CASSTTSGDTQYF
NA	TRBD1	TRBV19	TRBJ1-5	TGTGCCAGTAGTACACCAGGGGACAGGGGGAGCAATCAGCCCCAGCATTTT	CASSTPGDRGSNQPQHF
NA	TRBD2	TRBV19	TRBJ2-7	TGTGCCAGTAGCGCACTAGCGGGGACTCCCTACGAGCAGTACTTC	CASSALAGTPYEQYF
many	TRBD2	TRBV29-1	TRBJ2-7	TGCAGCGCCGCTAGCGGGGGCTACGAGCAGTACTTC	CSAASGGYEQYF
NA	TRBD2	TRBV4-2	TRBJ2-7	TGTGCCAGCAGCAAAGATAACCTAGCGGGGGAGCAGTACTTC	CASSKDNLAGEQYF
few	NA	TRBV7-9	TRBJ2-7	TGTGCCAGCAGCTTCTTGGGGACTTCCTACGAGCAGTACTTC	CASSFLGTSYEQYF
few	TRBD1	TRBV5-1	TRBJ2-2	TGCGCCAGCAGCCGGGGACAGGGGGTGAACACCGGGGAGCTGTTTTTT	CASSRGQGVNTGELFF
NA	NA	TRBV7-2	TRBJ2-1	TGTGCCAGCAGCCCCCTCCTGTTATCCTCCTACAATGAGCAGTTCTTC	CASSPLLLSSYNEQFF